Below, 15 T cell receptor beta chains from the same sample are listed, as sequenced in a study of shared clonotypes between healthy human individuals. TCRdb keeps only in-frame clones here, not all; method: immunoSEQ multiplex PCR. The repertoire includes roughly 300,000 clones, around 79% of them detected once, and more than 9% sits in the top ten. The specimen sequenced was memory CD4+ T cells sorted from blood. Subset reported: CD45RA-negative fraction. All receptors come from a man aged 25 to 40 in good health.

This sequence joins TRBV29-1 and TRBJ2-3, with D uncertain. There are 14 residues in the CDR3. Germline V CDR1 and CDR2: SQVTM, ANQGSEA. V was shortened by 3 bases and J by 2 bases, with 12 bases between the two germline ends. The CDR3 DNA reads TGCAGCGTTGAGTCCGGAAGGGTCACAGATACGCAGTATTTT. Its translation is CSVESGRVTDTQYF.

This clone was detected only once. The chain couples TRBV5-6 to TRBJ2-7, with D unclear. Germline values: CDR1 SGHDT, CDR2 YYEEEE. There are 15 residues in the CDR3. The germline V and J ends were trimmed by 2 bases and 5 bases, with 17 bases remaining between them. DNA of the CDR3: TGTGCCAGCAGCTTATCCACAAAGGGTTTGGACGAGCAGTACTTC. Its protein is CASSLSTKGLDEQYF.

This clone was counted a single time. V and J are TRBV29-1 and TRBJ1-2; tentatively, D is TRBD1 (5 bases). The ends were cut back, 7 bases at V and 7 bases at J, with 10 bases in the middle. The CDR3 loop spans 10 amino acids. The germline V gene has CDR1 SQVTM and CDR2 ANQGSEA. CDR3 DNA sequence: TGCAGCGCCGGGGGGGGTGGCTACACCTTC. Amino acids: CSAGGGGYTF.

This sequence joins TRBV7-8 and TRBJ2-1; 11 bases map to TRBD1. Germline lookup yields CDR1 SGHVS and CDR2 FQNEAQ. V shed 5 bases, J shed 6 bases, and the junction held 6 bases outside the gene matches. The CDR3 spans 15 residues. CDR3 DNA sequence: TGTGCCAGCAGCAGCGGGACAGGGGGGACCAATGAGCAGTTCTTC. Translated: CASSSGTGGTNEQFF.

V and J are TRBV5-5 and TRBJ1-1, with TRBD1 matching over 7 bases. CDR3 length: 15 residues. The germline CDR1 and CDR2 sequences are SGHKS and YYEKEE (reference sequence). The J segment lost 1 base and the V segment lost 7 bases, leaving 10 bases of the junction unmatched. The CDR3 loop reads CASGYWTGANTEAFF. CDR3 DNA sequence: TGTGCCAGCGGCTACTGGACAGGAGCGAACACTGAAGCTTTCTTT.

The chain employs TRBV19 and TRBJ2-7; TRBD1 or TRBD2 may be the D gene (5 bases each). Trimming removed 5 bases at V and 6 bases at J, with 14 bases between. This CDR3 is 13 amino acids long. Germline V lookup: CDR1 LNHDA, CDR2 SQIVND (reference sequence). CDR3 bases: TGTGCCAGTAGTCCGGATCGGGGCATCGAGCAGTACTTC. It is translated as CASSPDRGIEQYF. The complete variable domain, with remaining parts taken from reference TRBV19 and TRBJ2-7, reads DGGITQSPKYLFRKEGQNVTLSCEQNLNHDAMYWYRQDPGQGLRLIYYSQIVNDFQKGDIAEGYSVSREKKESFPLTVTSAQKNPTAFYLCASSPDRGIEQYFGPGTRLTVT.

In this sample, this clone turned up once. The V gene is TRBV29-1, the J gene TRBJ2-3; TRBD2 matches 9 bases. J lost 3 bases, V lost 7 bases, and 8 bases had no gene match. This CDR3 is 14 amino acids long. From germline, CDR1 is SQVTM and CDR2 ANQGSEA. CDR3: CSANSGSTTDTQYF. CDR3 bases: TGCAGCGCCAATAGCGGGAGTACAACAGATACGCAGTATTTT.

V and J are TRBV19 and TRBJ1-1; tentatively, D is TRBD1 (5 bases). Germline CDR1 reads LNHDA; CDR2 reads SQIVND (reference sequence). V was trimmed by 10 bases and J by 1 base, leaving 13 bases between them. The CDR3 spans 13 residues. In DNA form, the CDR3 reads TGTGCCACCGGGGGGGTTTGGAACACTGAAGCTTTCTTT. Its protein product is CATGGVWNTEAFF.

The chain couples TRBV10-3 to TRBJ2-5, with TRBD2 matching 9 bases. The CDR3 runs to 14 residues. CDR1 and CDR2 (germline): ENHRY, SYGVKD. With V trimmed by 2 bases and J by 5 bases, 3 bases remained unmatched. The CDR3 here is CAISELAGTETQYF. The CDR3 region has the DNA TGTGCCATCAGTGAGCTAGCGGGAACGGAGACCCAGTACTTC.

The sample holds a few counts of this clone. The rearrangement links TRBV9 to TRBJ2-3; TRBD2 might be the D (6 bases). V lost 0 bases and J lost 4, with 12 bases in between. The germline V gene has CDR1 SGDLS and CDR2 YYNGEE. CDR3 length: 15 residues. The CDR3, as DNA: TGTGCCAGCAGCGTAGGGCGACCGGGGGCAGATACGCAGTATTTT. The encoded protein is CASSVGRPGADTQYF. The full variable domain, in which reference TRBV9 and TRBJ2-3 provide the parts outside the CDR3, is DSGVTQTPKHLITATGQRVTLRCSPRSGDLSVYWYQQSLDQGLQFLIQYYNGEERAKGNILERFSAQQFPDLHSELNLSSLELGDSALYFCASSVGRPGADTQYFGPGTRLTVL.

The chain joins TRBV19 to TRBJ2-1; 13 nucleotides match TRBD2. V dropped 5 bases and J dropped 0; count of bases not matched to a gene: 13. CDR1 LNHDA and CDR2 SQIVND come from the germline V gene (reference sequence). The length of the CDR3 is 20 residues. The CDR3 reads CASSDNLGLAGWSSYNEQFF. The DNA for the CDR3 is TGTGCCAGTAGTGATAACCTGGGACTAGCGGGGTGGAGCTCCTACAATGAGCAGTTCTTC.

This clone was observed once. V gene TRBV28 combines with J gene TRBJ2-5; the D is unclear. V gave up 3 bases and J gave up 4 bases, with 15 bases separating them. This CDR3 is 15 amino acids long. CDR1 MDHEN and CDR2 SYDVKM come from the germline V gene. The CDR3: CASSFRETDIETQYF. The CDR3 DNA follows: TGTGCCAGCAGTTTCCGCGAGACCGACATAGAGACCCAGTACTTC. Looking up the rest from reference TRBV28 and TRBJ2-5 gives the full variable domain: DVKVTQSSRYLVKRTGEKVFLECVQDMDHENMFWYRQDPGLGLRLIYFSYDVKMKEKGDIPEGYSVSREKKERFSLILESASTNQTSMYLCASSFRETDIETQYFGPGTRLLVL.

The V and J genes are TRBV4-1 and TRBJ2-1, with 10 bases lining up with TRBD2. CDR3 length: 16 amino acids. CDR1 is MGHRA and CDR2 is YSYEKL in the germline V gene. V lost 5 bases, J lost 1 base, and 5 bases stayed unmatched. CDR3: CASSSTSGTSYNEQFF. Written as DNA, the CDR3 is TGCGCCAGCAGCAGTACTAGCGGGACGTCCTACAATGAGCAGTTCTTC.

To note about this clone: This specimen includes other DNA sequences encoding the same CDR3. The V gene is TRBV19, the J gene TRBJ2-5; the D gene could be TRBD1 or TRBD2 (5 bases each). Germline CDR1 reads LNHDA; CDR2 reads SQIVND (reference sequence). This CDR3 has 13 amino acids. V shed 0 bases and J shed 4 bases, with 6 bases lying between them. CDR3 in amino acids: CASSIDGGETQYF. The CDR3 coding sequence is TGTGCCAGTAGTATAGATGGGGGAGAGACCCAGTACTTC.

The chain couples TRBV19 to TRBJ2-1; 9 nucleotides match TRBD1. The CDR3 is 15 amino acids. CDR1 LNHDA and CDR2 SQIVND come from the germline V gene (reference sequence). V was pared by 4 bases and J by 6 bases, with 7 bases of the junction left unmatched. CDR3 residues: CASSKQGALINEQFF. The DNA of the CDR3 is TGTGCCAGTAGTAAACAGGGGGCGCTAATCAATGAGCAGTTCTTC.